Presented here are 9 T cell receptor beta chains from one specimen sequenced in a study of T cell repertoires in cytomegalovirus infection. TCRdb reprocessed the reads with MiXCR, giving one entry per CDR3 protein. The sample lists 100,000 to 150,000 distinct CDR3 sequences, approximately 9.2% seen once, with about a tenth in the top ten. What was sequenced was PBMCs. The receptor source for this set is a human donor in good health (CMV status not recorded). Some clones in this sample may be carry-over from other donors' samples.

This clonotype showed up many times. The rearrangement links TRBV11-3 to TRBJ2-3; a weak D match, TRBD1 (5 bases). CDR1 SGHNT and CDR2 YENEEA come from the germline V gene. The CDR3 spans 14 residues. Trimming removed 5 bases at V and 4 bases at J, with 13 bases between. CDR3 coding DNA: TGTGCCAGCAGCCAGGGCTTAGGAGCAGATACGCAGTATTTT. Its translation is CASSQGLGADTQYF.

This clonotype was picked up many times. Written as DNA, the CDR3 is TGTGCCAGTACCAACCCGGGACTAGCGGGGGGGCTCCAGTACTTC. Translating it yields CASTNPGLAGGLQYF. The chain uses TRBV19 and TRBJ2-4, with 16 positions matching TRBD2. This CDR3 is built from 15 residues. The V and J ends lost 7 bases and 13 bases, in that order; junction bases with no gene match: 10. CDR1 and CDR2 from the germline V gene are LNHDA and SQIVND (reference sequence).

This clonotype was seen ten or more times. V and J are TRBV6-5 and TRBJ1-5; D may be TRBD1 (5 bases). With 5 bases removed from V and 8 bases from J, the gap between germline ends came to 16 bases. Germline V gene data show CDR1 as MNHEY and CDR2 as SVGAGI. The CDR3 runs to 14 residues. The CDR3 spells CASSPGLIVKPQHF. CDR3 DNA: TGTGCCAGCAGTCCGGGACTTATCGTGAAGCCCCAGCATTTT.

This clonotype occurred many times. The chain links TRBV7-2 to TRBJ2-1, with TRBD1 matching over 9 bases. The CDR3 spans 15 residues. Trimming at V came to 5 bases and at J to 6 bases, leaving 8 bases not matched to a gene. The germline CDR1 and CDR2 sequences are SGHTA and FQGNSA. The CDR3 reads CASSAYRQGGNEQFF. For the CDR3, the DNA is TGTGCCAGCAGCGCCTATAGACAGGGGGGCAATGAGCAGTTCTTC.

Turning to this clonotype: Given a much more abundant clone one base away, this may be a read error. In this CDR3 the conserved last residue, phenylalanine or tryptophan, is missing, so a read error is likely. This sequence joins TRBV14 and TRBJ2-7; possible D gene TRBD1, 5 bases. V was clipped by 1 base and J by 7 bases, with 17 bases between them. Germline V gene data show CDR1 as SGHDN and CDR2 as FVKESK. The CDR3 loop spans 15 amino acids. The CDR3 sequence: CASSQVKGPFGEQYS. The CDR3 bases are TGTGCCAGCAGCCAAGTCAAGGGGCCCTTTGGGGAGCAGTACTCC.

Ten or more counts support this clonotype. The gene calls are TRBV5-4 and TRBJ1-2, with D perhaps TRBD1 (6 bases). Germline CDR1 reads SGHNT; CDR2 reads YYREEE (reference sequence). V lost 3 bases, J lost 2 bases, and 11 bases lay in between. There are 14 residues in the CDR3. Here the CDR3 DNA reads TGTGCCAGCAGCTACACAGGGACGAACTATGGCTACACCTTC. Translating it yields CASSYTGTNYGYTF.

This clonotype was found many times. In nucleotides, the CDR3 is TGTGCCAGCAGCTCGACAGGGGTGCAAGAGACCCAGTACTTC. Protein product: CASSSTGVQETQYF. This chain links TRBV7-9 with TRBJ2-5, with 8 positions matching TRBD1. The CDR3 is made up of 14 amino acids. Trimming cost V 4 bases and J 2 bases; bases outside gene matches: 3. Looked up from germline, CDR1 is SEHNR and CDR2 is FQNEAQ (reference sequence).

The rearrangement links TRBV5-6 to TRBJ2-2; D is uncertain. This CDR3 has 12 amino acids. Deletions cut 4 bases from V and 4 bases from J, with 5 bases between. In germline, CDR1 is SGHDT, CDR2 YYEEEE. In DNA form, the CDR3 reads TGTGCCAGCAGCCCAATCACCGGGGAGCTGTTTTTT. Its protein product is CASSPITGELFF. Full variable domain (outside the CDR3, taken from reference TRBV5-6 and TRBJ2-2): DAGVTQSPTHLIKTRGQQVTLRCSPKSGHDTVSWYQQALGQGPQFIFQYYEEEERQRGNFPDRFSGHQFPNYSSELNVNALLLGDSALYLCASSPITGELFFGEGSRLTVL.

This clonotype was observed at least ten times. This chain joins TRBV2 and TRBJ1-1; D perhaps matches TRBD1 (5 bases). The CDR3 length is 12 residues. V gave up 7 bases and J gave up 6 bases, with 12 bases separating them. Germline values: CDR1 SNHLY, CDR2 FYNNEI. The CDR3 is CASKAQGPEAFF. CDR3 coding DNA: TGTGCCAGCAAGGCCCAGGGTCCTGAAGCTTTCTTT.